This TCR beta chain is drawn from a study of blood T cells in healthy people across ages. Across the whole study: About one barcoded TCR beta cDNA was captured per two T cells.

General study points: The study lacked donor CMV status, which possibly confounded expanded clonotype changes. The long-lived group displayed more naive CD4+ cells, plus higher diversity, than the aged donors did.

This clonotype was observed a handful of times. Its target is unknown. Then a second PCR, running about 6 to 12 cycles, was carried out with a sample-barcoded 5' primer and a J-beta primer mix. TCRdb redid the calling of the 5' RACE reads with MiXCR, one entry per CDR3 protein. This table has 1.6 million or so distinct CDR3 sequences, about 31% appearing once. The V and J ends lost 2 bases and 4 bases, in that order; junction bases with no gene match: 11. The CDR3 loop spans 18 amino acids. Germline V gene data show CDR1 as SGHRS and CDR2 as YFSETQ. Input material: blood. V usage is TRBV5-1 and J usage is TRBJ2-5; 13 bases fit TRBD2. This receptor was identified in a woman in her twenties or thirties in good health. CDR3 nucleotides: TGCGCCAGCAGCTTACGGACTAGCGGGGGCCCACTCAGAGAGACCCAGTACTTC. This codes for CASSLRTSGGPLRETQYF.